This TCR beta chain was documented in a study of a mutant IDH1 vaccine in newly diagnosed glioma. About the study: Treated patients had a mean age of approximately 40 years and an approximately 62% male, approximately 38% female split.

Germline V gene sequence: CDR1 GTSNPN, CDR2 SVGIG (reference sequence). Trimming took off 5 bases at V and 4 bases at J, with 16 bases between the two ends. The CDR3 covers 14 residues. Produced via immunoSEQ multiplex PCR; TCRdb's table is partial and in-frame only. The sample yields roughly 49,000 clones, around 92% seen once. This clone was seen just once. Its target is not known. Time point indicated: week 35, safety follow-up. Topical imiquimod accompanied each vaccine dose, which consisted of 300 ug of mutant IDH1 20-mer peptide. Sequencing used PBMCs, obtained from a glioma patient whose treatment included an IDH1 peptide vaccine. This receptor was identified in a man aged 50-60 years with glioma. This chain uses TRBV30 with TRBJ2-3, with a possible D match to TRBD1 (5 bases). DNA for the CDR3: TGTGCCTGGGCGGACACGACACGGGCAGATACGCAGTATTTT. Its protein is CAWADTTRADTQYF.